Detailed here is one T cell receptor beta chain. Its antigen is unknown. These data originate in a study of identical twins. Regarding the study as a whole: For cord blood, abundant beta clonotypes had fewer insertions, unlike memory repertoires, which showed none. For zero-insertion analyses, partial confounding could come from invariant MAIT and iNKT cells.

Healthy Caucasians alone served as donors. This CDR3 is built from 19 residues. Per germline, CDR1 MGHRA and CDR2 YSYEKL. Trimming cost V 0 bases and J 6 bases, with 24 bases left between them. The cDNA had a unique molecular identifier and a template-switch universal primer site. TCRdb itself ran the 5' RACE reads through MiXCR, one entry per CDR3 protein. This sample has 300,000 to 400,000 distinct CDR3 sequences, with over 9% found just once. This sample was also put to use in a study of yellow fever vaccine responses in identical twins.

The source is a woman under 30 in good health. Sequencing input: CD8+ T cells sorted from blood. This chain links TRBV4-1 with TRBJ2-1; perhaps TRBD2 as D (7 bases). CDR3 bases: TGCGCCAGCAGCCAAGAAGGCTCGGCGGGGGCTGCTCGGACCAATGAGCAGTTCTTC. It codes for CASSQEGSAGAARTNEQFF.